What follows are 30 T cell receptor beta chains derived from one specimen sequenced in a study of blood T cell repertoires in COVID-19. Clones were read by immunoSEQ multiplex PCR, and TCRdb kept only the in-frame ones, dropping some. The table records roughly 150,000 clones, 86% of them present only once. The material sequenced was PBMCs or T cells enriched from blood (not recorded which). Source of these receptors: a middle-aged man who had recovered from COVID-19.

The chain links TRBV5-1 to TRBJ2-7; tentatively, D is TRBD2 (5 bases). V lost 5 bases and J lost 0, with 6 bases in between. This CDR3 contains 12 residues. Germline loops: CDR1 SGHRS, CDR2 YFSETQ. This CDR3 is CASREDSYEQYF. The CDR3 region has the DNA TGCGCCAGCAGGGAGGACTCCTACGAGCAGTACTTC.

This clone came up once. This rearrangement joins TRBV11-2 to TRBJ1-5; no clear D gene. This CDR3 region has 14 residues. Germline V gene lookup returns CDR1 SGHAT and CDR2 FQNNGV. Trimming left V 5 bases short and J 4 bases short, with 12 bases between. The chain's CDR3 is CASSQTIFNQPQHF. In DNA, the CDR3 is TGTGCCAGCAGCCAGACAATTTTTAATCAGCCCCAGCATTTT.

This rearrangement joins TRBV24-1 to TRBJ2-1; TRBD2 matches at 9 bases. The CDR3 spans 15 residues. The V segment lost 4 bases and the J segment 1 base; nucleotides outside the gene matches: 1. Germline assignment: CDR1 KGHDR and CDR2 SFDVKD. CDR3 sequence reads: CATSETSGSYNEQFF. The CDR3 DNA follows: TGTGCCACCAGTGAGACTAGCGGTTCCTACAATGAGCAGTTCTTC.

The chain has TRBV7-2 and TRBJ2-3, with 8 bases fitting TRBD2. The V gene end was trimmed by 4 bases and the J gene end by 2 bases; junction bases not matched to a gene: 5. There are 15 residues in the CDR3. Germline CDR1 is SGHTA and CDR2 is FQGNSA. CDR3 nucleotides: TGTGCCAGCAGCTCTAGCGGGCTAAACACAGATACGCAGTATTTT. This gives the protein CASSSSGLNTDTQYF.

The V call is TRBV9, the J call TRBJ1-1; TRBD1 might be the D (6 bases). This CDR3 is 15 amino acids long. In germline, CDR1 is SGDLS, CDR2 YYNGEE. V was trimmed by 7 bases and J by 2 bases, leaving 18 bases between them. Here the CDR3 DNA reads TGTGCCAGCGGCCTGATACAGGGACGTAACACTGAAGCTTTCTTT. Its translation is CASGLIQGRNTEAFF. Looking up the rest from reference TRBV9 and TRBJ1-1 gives the full variable domain: DSGVTQTPKHLITATGQRVTLRCSPRSGDLSVYWYQQSLDQGLQFLIQYYNGEERAKGNILERFSAQQFPDLHSELNLSSLELGDSALYFCASGLIQGRNTEAFFGQGTRLTVV.

The V and J genes are TRBV30 and TRBJ1-5; TRBD1 might be the D (5 bases). The CDR3 is 16 amino acids. The V and J ends lost 0 bases and 0 bases respectively, with 12 bases between them. Germline loops: CDR1 GTSNPN, CDR2 SVGIG (reference sequence). The CDR3 here is CAWSVAGLLSNQPQHF. The CDR3 DNA is TGTGCCTGGAGTGTCGCAGGGCTCCTTAGCAATCAGCCCCAGCATTTT. Supplemented by reference TRBV30 and TRBJ1-5, the full variable domain reads SQTIHQWPATLVQPVGSPLSLECTVEGTSNPNLYWYRQAAGRGLQLLFYSVGIGQISSEVPQNLSASRPQDRQFILSSKKLLLSDSGFYLCAWSVAGLLSNQPQHFGDGTRLSIL.

This chain links TRBV5-1 with TRBJ2-3, with TRBD1 matching 7 bases. Trimming cost V 0 bases and J 2 bases; bases outside gene matches: 6. The germline gives CDR1 SGHRS, CDR2 YFSETQ. The CDR3 extends over 16 amino acids. Written as DNA, the CDR3 is TGCGCCAGCAGCTTGGCAAGGGACAGCTCCACAGATACGCAGTATTTT. Translating it yields CASSLARDSSTDTQYF.

The chain couples TRBV19 to TRBJ1-1; 7 bases line up with TRBD1. This CDR3 comprises 15 residues. The V gene's germline CDR1 is LNHDA and CDR2 SQIVND (reference sequence). After removal of 6 bases from V and 0 bases from J, the junction contained 7 bases not matched to a gene. CDR3 residues: CASRRQGPMNTEAFF. The CDR3, as DNA: TGTGCCAGTAGGCGACAGGGACCCATGAACACTGAAGCTTTCTTT. The full variable domain, with the rest looked up from reference TRBV19 and TRBJ1-1, is DGGITQSPKYLFRKEGQNVTLSCEQNLNHDAMYWYRQDPGQGLRLIYYSQIVNDFQKGDIAEGYSVSREKKESFPLTVTSAQKNPTAFYLCASRRQGPMNTEAFFGQGTRLTVV.

In this sample, this clone turned up a few times. This chain connects TRBV5-1 to TRBJ1-2; D remains ambiguous. CDR3 length: 13 amino acids. Germline CDR1 reads SGHRS; CDR2 reads YFSETQ. Trimming left V 5 bases short and J 2 bases short, with 10 bases between. CDR3 bases: TGCGCCAGCAGACTTACGATCAACTATGGCTACACCTTC. Translating it yields CASRLTINYGYTF.

This chain connects TRBV7-9 to TRBJ1-5; D perhaps matches TRBD1 (5 bases). Trimming shortened V by 5 bases and J by 4 bases, and 15 bases separated the two germline ends. Per germline, CDR1 SEHNR and CDR2 FQNEAQ (reference sequence). The CDR3 is 15 residues long. The CDR3 region has the DNA TGTGCCAGCAGCCCGGGGGACTTTTGGAATCAGCCCCAGCATTTT. As protein: CASSPGDFWNQPQHF.

V is TRBV6-4 and J is TRBJ1-5; 8 nucleotides match TRBD1. Germline CDR1 MRHNA, CDR2 SNTAGT. V shed 4 bases, J shed 3 bases, and the junction held 5 bases outside the gene matches. The length of the CDR3 is 15 residues. The CDR3 spells CASSAVRGPNQPQHF. CDR3 sequence (DNA): TGTGCCAGCAGTGCGGTCAGGGGGCCCAATCAGCCCCAGCATTTT.

This clone has a single count. The rearrangement links TRBV15 to TRBJ1-5; D is uncertain. CDR1 is LNHNV, CDR2 YYDKDF, per germline (reference sequence). The CDR3 is made up of 16 amino acids. V was shortened by 0 bases and J by 0 bases, with 9 bases between the two germline ends. The DNA for the CDR3 is TGTGCCACCAGCAGAGATTTAACTTATAGCAATCAGCCCCAGCATTTT. Protein product: CATSRDLTYSNQPQHF.

The rearrangement joins TRBV9 to TRBJ2-3, with a weak D call TRBD2 (6 bases). Germline V gene sequence: CDR1 SGDLS, CDR2 YYNGEE. This CDR3 comprises 15 residues. Deletions cut 3 bases from V and 2 bases from J, with 13 bases between. CDR3 nucleotides: TGTGCCAGCAGCGGACCCCGGGGGATCACAGATACGCAGTATTTT. As protein: CASSGPRGITDTQYF.

This clone appeared a few times. The genes are TRBV7-9 and TRBJ2-1; a weak D match, TRBD1 (6 bases). The V end lost 5 bases, the J end lost 7 bases, and 9 bases lay between the germline ends. There are 12 residues in the CDR3. Germline V gene lookup returns CDR1 SEHNR and CDR2 FQNEAQ (reference sequence). The CDR3 DNA follows: TGTGCCAGCAGCCAAAGGGGGAATGAGCAGTTCTTC. Residues: CASSQRGNEQFF.

In its sample, this clone was seen once. The chain carries TRBV24-1 and TRBJ2-3; D unclear. Germline V gives CDR1 KGHDR, CDR2 SFDVKD. Trimming removed 3 bases at V and 1 base at J, with 10 bases between. The CDR3 has 15 amino acids. The CDR3 DNA reads as TGTGCCACCAGTGATCCCTCCCGGGGCACAGATACGCAGTATTTT. It encodes CATSDPSRGTDTQYF.

V is TRBV7-3 and J is TRBJ2-1; perhaps TRBD2 as D (5 bases). Germline V gene data show CDR1 as SGHTA and CDR2 as FQGTGA. The CDR3 covers 13 residues. Trimming pared 5 bases from V and 11 bases from J, leaving 16 bases between. CDR3 amino acids: CASSPEGGEQQFF. CDR3 nucleotides: TGTGCCAGCAGCCCCGAGGGTGGGGAGCAGCAGTTCTTC.

The gene calls are TRBV7-8 and TRBJ2-1; 8 bases match TRBD2. CDR3 length equals 16 residues. The V gene's germline CDR1 is SGHVS and CDR2 FQNEAQ. V was pared by 6 bases and J by 6 bases, with 13 bases of the junction left unmatched. The CDR3 region is CASRRLRGGASNEQFF. In nucleotides, the CDR3 is TGTGCCAGCAGACGTCTACGGGGGGGGGCGTCCAATGAGCAGTTCTTC.

Only one count was recorded for this clone. V is TRBV19 and J is TRBJ1-1; TRBD1 agrees at 7 bases. Germline CDR1 is LNHDA and CDR2 is SQIVND (reference sequence). V was clipped by 7 bases and J by 1 base; unmatched bases: 0. CDR3 length: 12 residues. In nucleotides, the CDR3 is TGTGCCAGTAACAGGGGGAACACTGAAGCTTTCTTT. Encoded protein: CASNRGNTEAFF.

The chain has TRBV28 and TRBJ1-3; 10 nucleotides align to TRBD1. V shed 6 bases and J 3 bases; nucleotides not matched to a gene: 8. Germline CDR1 reads MDHEN; CDR2 reads SYDVKM. There are 16 residues in the CDR3. CDR3 residues: CASSWGQGMVGNTIYF. DNA of the CDR3: TGTGCCAGCAGCTGGGGACAGGGGATGGTTGGAAACACCATATATTTT.

The gene calls are TRBV7-9 and TRBJ2-5; 8 positions agree with TRBD2. The CDR3 consists of 16 residues. CDR1 and CDR2 (germline): SEHNR, FQNEAQ (reference sequence). The V segment lost 2 bases and the J segment 2 bases; nucleotides outside the gene matches: 7. CDR3 in amino acids: CASSLTIGRAQETQYF. In DNA, the CDR3 is TGTGCCAGCAGCTTAACGATCGGGAGGGCACAAGAGACCCAGTACTTC.

This rearrangement joins TRBV7-3 to TRBJ1-6; D unclear. This CDR3 contains 16 residues. Trimming took 5 bases from V and 7 from J, leaving 18 bases between them. Germline loops: CDR1 SGHTA, CDR2 FQGTGA. The chain's CDR3 is CASSPGSGEVNSPLHF. The CDR3 nucleotides are TGTGCCAGCAGCCCCGGTTCGGGTGAAGTGAATTCACCCCTCCACTTT.

This clone has a single count. The genes are TRBV19 and TRBJ1-3; the D gene is possibly TRBD1 (5 bases). The CDR3 runs to 16 residues. From germline, CDR1 is LNHDA and CDR2 SQIVND (reference sequence). Trimming shortened V by 4 bases and J by 1 base, and 14 bases separated the two germline ends. Here the CDR3 reads CASSRGSRTSGNTIYF. In DNA form, the CDR3 reads TGTGCCAGTAGTAGGGGTTCCCGGACATCTGGAAACACCATATATTTT.

The chain links TRBV5-1 to TRBJ2-5; D unclear. Per the germline V gene, CDR1 is SGHRS and CDR2 is YFSETQ. This CDR3 is built from 12 residues. Trimming cost V 4 bases and J 5 bases, with 9 bases left between them. The chain's CDR3 is CASSLAGETQYF. Written as DNA, the CDR3 is TGCGCCAGCAGCCTTGCCGGGGAGACCCAGTACTTC.

Comment on this clone: At one end, the junction sequence differs from germline, possibly due to a read error. The genes are TRBV9 and TRBJ1-2; unclear D gene. The CDR3 is 12 residues long. Per germline, CDR1 SGDLS and CDR2 YYNGEE. As DNA, the CDR3 is TGTGCCAGCAGCGGTCGAGGGCCGGTACCATTCTTC. It yields the protein CASSGRGPVPFF.

The genes are TRBV30 and TRBJ1-6; perhaps TRBD1 as D (6 bases). The germline V gene encodes CDR1 GTSNPN and CDR2 SVGIG (reference sequence). V was shortened by 1 base and J by 10 bases, with 20 bases between the two germline ends. The CDR3 is made up of 16 amino acids. CDR3 sequence (DNA): TGTGCCTGGAGTGGCCCAAACCCGGACAGAGTCTCACCCCTCCACTTT. Protein sequence: CAWSGPNPDRVSPLHF.

This clone has more than one count but fewer than ten. The V gene is TRBV30, the J gene TRBJ1-5; 8 bases are a match to TRBD1. In germline, CDR1 is GTSNPN, CDR2 SVGIG (reference sequence). The CDR3 runs 15 residues. The ends lost 5 bases at V and 6 bases at J; junction bases unmatched: 12. CDR3 sequence: CAWRSQGADSQPQHF. CDR3 nucleotides: TGTGCCTGGCGATCGCAGGGGGCGGACAGTCAGCCCCAGCATTTT.

The CDR3 DNA is TGTGCCTGGGGCGGCCCTCCGAAAGCCTACACCTTC. Translated, it gives CAWGGPPKAYTF. This rearrangement joins TRBV30 to TRBJ1-2; D gene uncertain. The CDR3 has 12 residues. V lost 5 bases to trimming and J lost 10 bases, with 17 bases between them. The germline gives CDR1 GTSNPN, CDR2 SVGIG (reference sequence).

The rearrangement joins TRBV28 to TRBJ1-3, with D perhaps matching TRBD1 (6 bases). CDR3 size: 15 residues. Germline V gene lookup returns CDR1 MDHEN and CDR2 SYDVKM. V was shortened by 9 bases and J by 4 bases, with 19 bases between the two germline ends. CDR3: CASKDSLIPGNTIYF. CDR3 DNA: TGTGCCAGTAAGGACAGCTTAATTCCAGGAAACACCATATATTTT.

This chain connects TRBV24-1 to TRBJ1-1; TRBD1 matches at 8 bases. The germline CDR1 and CDR2 sequences are KGHDR and SFDVKD. Trimming at V came to 2 bases and at J to 4 bases, leaving 2 bases not matched to a gene. This CDR3 has 14 amino acids. The CDR3 nucleotides read TGTGCCACCAGTGATTCCACAGGGGGCACTGAAGCTTTCTTT. Its translation: CATSDSTGGTEAFF.

This clone was picked up one time. V gene TRBV7-9 combines with J gene TRBJ1-4, with 10 bases identical to TRBD1. V lost 4 bases, J lost 2 bases, and 4 bases stayed unmatched. Germline CDR1 reads SEHNR; CDR2 reads FQNEAQ (reference sequence). The length of the CDR3 is 16 residues. The CDR3 here is CASSSGTGVTNEKLFF. CDR3 DNA sequence: TGTGCCAGCAGCTCCGGGACAGGGGTCACTAATGAAAAACTGTTTTTT.